Given below is one T cell receptor (beta chain) in context. Its antigen remains unknown. Reverse transcription of all isolated RNA meant that expressed TCRB transcripts were sequenced. Some clones are missing from TCRdb's copy, which holds only in-frame ones; the method was immunoSEQ multiplex PCR. The table includes 900,000 or so clones, 15% to 20% detected once. These data are taken from a study of beta chain features in type 1 diabetes. General study findings and limits: Patients and controls would be equally affected if PCR favored shorter templates.

Sequencing was performed on naive CD4+ T cells from blood. The sequence came from a woman aged 18-29 years in good health.

The CDR3 coding sequence is TGTGCCAGCAGCGTCCTACAGGGGAATACAGATACGCAGTATTTT. This codes for CASSVLQGNTDTQYF. The chain carries TRBV9 and TRBJ2-3, with TRBD1 matching over 7 bases. The CDR3 loop spans 15 amino acids. The V and J ends lost 2 bases and 3 bases, in that order; junction bases with no gene match: 6. The germline CDR1 and CDR2 sequences are SGDLS and YYNGEE.